These 14 T cell receptor beta chains came from one sample sequenced in a study of CD8+ T cells in alopecia areata. RNA was extracted and reverse transcribed into cDNA as the sequencing template. Clones were read by immunoSEQ multiplex PCR, and TCRdb kept only the in-frame ones, dropping some. The table includes 90,000 or so clones, around 44% detected once. The sample's treatment: oral pan-JAK inhibitor, 5-10 mg twice daily. Source: CD8+ T cells sorted from blood, taken at week 24, from a patient treated with tofacitinib. The receptor set was obtained from a human donor with alopecia areata.

The chain uses TRBV2 and TRBJ2-7; TRBD2 is a possible D gene (6 bases). The germline V and J ends were trimmed by 2 bases and 3 bases, with 11 bases remaining between them. The CDR3 runs to 14 residues. The germline CDR1 and CDR2 sequences are SNHLY and FYNNEI. CDR3 DNA sequence: TGTGCCAGCAGTGAACGCCTAGCGAGCTACGAGCAGTACTTC. Translating gives CASSERLASYEQYF.

There are a few counts of this clone. The chain recombines TRBV7-2 with TRBJ2-7; the D call may be TRBD1 or TRBD2 (6 bases each). Trimming left V 8 bases short and J 3 bases short, with 14 bases between. The CDR3 extends over 13 amino acids. Germline values: CDR1 SGHTA, CDR2 FQGNSA. CDR3 DNA sequence: TGTGCCAGCCGTCCGGGGGCCCTCTACGAGCAGTACTTC. This encodes CASRPGALYEQYF.

Here the CDR3 DNA reads TGCGCCAGCAGCCCGGGACTACACTACGAGCAGTACTTC. Its translation: CASSPGLHYEQYF. V and J are TRBV4-3 and TRBJ2-7; TRBD2 matches 7 bases. This CDR3 contains 13 residues. The V segment lost 4 bases and the J segment 3 bases; nucleotides outside the gene matches: 3. Germline V gene lookup returns CDR1 LGHNA and CDR2 YSLEER.

V is TRBV7-8 and J is TRBJ2-1, with 8 bases lining up with TRBD2. Per germline, CDR1 SGHVS and CDR2 FQNEAQ. This CDR3 has 16 residues. V gave up 7 bases and J gave up 0 bases; unmatched junction bases: 8. CDR3 bases: TGTGCCAGCACACCGGAGCGGGGGAGCTCCTACAATGAGCAGTTCTTC. It encodes CASTPERGSSYNEQFF.

The V gene is TRBV19, the J gene TRBJ2-5; 9 positions match TRBD2. With V trimmed by 5 bases and J by 2 bases, 6 bases remained unmatched. Germline V CDR1 and CDR2: LNHDA, SQIVND (reference sequence). The CDR3 loop spans 15 amino acids. This chain's CDR3 is CASSVFLAGQETQYF. For the CDR3, the DNA is TGTGCCAGTAGTGTCTTCCTAGCGGGGCAAGAGACCCAGTACTTC.

The V and J genes are TRBV30 and TRBJ2-1; D gene ambiguous. The V end was cut by 0 bases, the J end by 9 bases, with 12 bases between. The CDR3 consists of 13 residues. Germline assignment: CDR1 GTSNPN and CDR2 SVGIG (reference sequence). The CDR3 sequence is CAWSVLPAGEQFF. The CDR3 nucleotides are TGTGCCTGGAGTGTCCTCCCCGCCGGTGAGCAGTTCTTC.

The CDR3 loop is CATSRDTRSGNTIYF. CDR3 in DNA: TGTGCCACCAGCAGGGACACCCGCTCTGGAAACACCATATATTTT. The chain uses TRBV15 and TRBJ1-3, with D possibly matching TRBD1 (5 bases). This CDR3 region has 15 residues. CDR1 is LNHNV, CDR2 YYDKDF, per germline (reference sequence). V dropped 3 bases and J dropped 0 bases, with 9 bases sitting between them.

This rearrangement joins TRBV28 to TRBJ2-7; TRBD2 agrees at 8 bases. CDR3 length equals 14 residues. CDR1 and CDR2 from the germline V gene are MDHEN and SYDVKM. Trimming took 6 bases from V and 3 from J; bases not matched to a gene: 7. Written as DNA, the CDR3 is TGTGCCAGCAGGTCACTAGCGGACCGCTACGAGCAGTACTTC. Its protein is CASRSLADRYEQYF. The whole variable domain, filled in from reference TRBV28 and TRBJ2-7, reads DVKVTQSSRYLVKRTGEKVFLECVQDMDHENMFWYRQDPGLGLRLIYFSYDVKMKEKGDIPEGYSVSREKKERFSLILESASTNQTSMYLCASRSLADRYEQYFGPGTRLTVT.

The V and J genes are TRBV30 and TRBJ1-4; TRBD1 might be the D (6 bases). CDR3 length: 12 residues. Looked up from germline, CDR1 is GTSNPN and CDR2 is SVGIG (reference sequence). Trimming pared 1 base from V and 8 bases from J, leaving 8 bases between. Here the CDR3 DNA reads TGTGCCTGGAGTGGGACAGAAGAAAAACTGTTTTTT. Protein product: CAWSGTEEKLFF.

This clone showed up just a few times. The chain links TRBV7-9 to TRBJ2-3; 9 bases agree with TRBD2. The germline CDR1 and CDR2 sequences are SEHNR and FQNEAQ (reference sequence). The CDR3 contains 16 residues. J was trimmed by 3 bases and V by 3 bases; bases with no gene match: 7. CDR3 sequence (DNA): TGTGCCAGCAGCTTGGGTCTAGCGGGATCGACAGATACGCAGTATTTT. Translation: CASSLGLAGSTDTQYF.

A word on this clone: One end of the junction does not line up with germline, which may come from a read error. V gene TRBV7-2 combines with J gene TRBJ2-7; a possible D gene is TRBD2 (5 bases). CDR3 length: 16 amino acids. Germline CDR1 and CDR2: SGHTA and FQGNSA. DNA for the CDR3: TGCGCCAGCAGCCAAGAACTGGTGGGGAGCTCCTACGAGCAGTACTTC. Protein sequence: CASSQELVGSSYEQYF.

In this sample, this clone turned up a few times. The V gene is TRBV10-2, the J gene TRBJ1-2; 11 bases are shared with TRBD1. The CDR3 runs to 14 residues. Germline CDR1 reads WSHSY; CDR2 reads SAAADI. Losses at the gene ends were 4 bases for V and 3 bases for J; bases not matched to a gene: 1. CDR3 in DNA: TGCGCCAGCAGTGGGACAGGGGGCGACTATGGCTACACCTTC. Translating it yields CASSGTGGDYGYTF.

The V gene is TRBV7-8, the J gene TRBJ2-3; 7 nucleotides line up with TRBD2. Germline trimming cut 5 bases from V and 2 bases from J; bases unmatched to any gene: 7. This CDR3 comprises 15 residues. Germline V gives CDR1 SGHVS, CDR2 FQNEAQ. For the CDR3, the DNA is TGTGCCAGCAGCAAGCTAGCGGAAATCACAGATACGCAGTATTTT. Amino acid sequence: CASSKLAEITDTQYF.

This clone was recorded at least ten times. The CDR3 protein is CASSQDGGEVREAFF. DNA for the CDR3: TGCGCCAGCAGCCAAGATGGTGGCGAAGTCAGGGAGGCTTTCTTT. The rearrangement uses TRBV4-3 and TRBJ1-1; perhaps TRBD1 as D (5 bases). The CDR3 is 15 residues long. Per the germline V gene, CDR1 is LGHNA and CDR2 is YSLEER. V was clipped by 0 bases and J by 11 bases, with 19 bases between them.